These T cell receptor beta chains were read from a single sample in a study of shared clonotypes between healthy human individuals. Assay used: immunoSEQ multiplex PCR; TCRdb lists only in-frame clones, some missing. The table shows approximately 1,000,000 clones, with 70% to 85% occurring only once. Sequences were obtained from memory CD4+ T cells from PBMCs. All receptors come from a man between 18 and 35 years old in good health. Some clones in this sample may be carry-over from other donors' samples. Each CDR3 is given with its conserved first and last residue.

j_call v_call cdr3_aa
TRBJ2-6 TRBV30 CAWFSQGFPGANVLTF
TRBJ1-5 TRBV7-2 CASSLKASNQPQHF
TRBJ2-7 TRBV10-3 CAISGGPPGTGFYEQYF
TRBJ2-3 TRBV5-5 CASSPASTDTQYF
TRBJ2-7 TRBV4-2 CASSQDRASAQSSYEQYF
TRBJ2-1 TRBV7-2 CASSFRTGGREQFF
TRBJ1-5 TRBV7-2 CASSLQGNQPQHF
TRBJ1-5 TRBV5-6 CASSLGQGSNQPQHF
TRBJ2-7 TRBV5-6 CASSNFRADYEQYF
TRBJ1-5 TRBV30 CAWSDSEAQHF
TRBJ1-1 TRBV7-9 CASSSQQGNTEAFF
TRBJ1-1 TRBV19 CASSIIRDGRAFF
TRBJ2-2 TRBV29-1 CSVARLGRGGELFF
TRBJ2-1 TRBV28 CASRRISYNEQFF
TRBJ2-1 TRBV9 CASSSRAGAYNEQFF
TRBJ2-3 TRBV4-1 CASSQDSLFGGTDTQYF
TRBJ1-2 TRBV28 CASSIPSWDGLYGYTF
TRBJ1-1 TRBV6-5 CASRLGQNSRQAFF
TRBJ2-5 TRBV11-2 CASSRWGIAGDLETQYF
TRBJ2-7 TRBV29-1 CSVGSQGAYEQYF
TRBJ2-7 TRBV5-8 CASSLWGGGQYF